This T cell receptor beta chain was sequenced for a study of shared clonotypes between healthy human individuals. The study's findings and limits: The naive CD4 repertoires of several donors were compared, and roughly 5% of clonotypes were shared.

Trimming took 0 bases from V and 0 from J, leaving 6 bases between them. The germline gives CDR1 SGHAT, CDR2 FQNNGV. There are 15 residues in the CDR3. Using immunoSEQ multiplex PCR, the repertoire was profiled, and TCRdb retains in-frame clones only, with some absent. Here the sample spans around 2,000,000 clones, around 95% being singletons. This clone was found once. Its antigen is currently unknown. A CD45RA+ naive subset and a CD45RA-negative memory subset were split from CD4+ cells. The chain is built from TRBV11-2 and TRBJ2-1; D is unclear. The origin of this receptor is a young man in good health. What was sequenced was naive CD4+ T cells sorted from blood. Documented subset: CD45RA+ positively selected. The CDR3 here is CASSLDVLSYNEQFF. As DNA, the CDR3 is TGTGCCAGCAGCTTAGATGTCCTCTCCTACAATGAGCAGTTCTTC.